The 3 T cell receptor beta chains below all came from one sample that was sequenced in a study of T cells in Graves' hyperthyroidism and ophthalmopathy (dated by TCRdb to the late 2010s). The library was made by multiplex PCR. TCRdb names Illumina HiSeq 2000 as the instrument used. The TCR beta CDR3 regions were amplified from RNA transcripts. A first-round RT-PCR of the TCR CDR3 used the HTBI primer set with the Qiagen OneStep RT-PCR kit. TCRdb reprocessed the public reads (quality trimming at Q25 with fastp, clone calling with MiXCR) and kept in-frame beta chains. Each entry merges the rows of one CDR3 protein and shows their most common DNA and genes. This sample is represented by more than 500,000 distinct CDR3 sequences; 14% of them were singletons. Roughly 13% of the sample lies in the top ten. Sequenced input: blood. The receptors originated from a woman aged 40 to 50 with Graves' hyperthyroidism.

This clonotype was observed at least ten times. The gene calls are TRBV28 and TRBJ1-1; D gene unclear. Germline CDR1 is MDHEN and CDR2 is SYDVKM. V shed 1 base and J shed 0 bases, with 6 bases lying between them. This CDR3 is built from 14 residues. CDR3: CASSLLEMNTEAFF. CDR3 DNA: TGTGCCAGCAGTTTATTGGAGATGAACACTGAAGCTTTCTTT.

This clonotype was detected ten times or more. V is TRBV11-3 and J is TRBJ1-1; no firm D call. Deletions cut 0 bases from V and 2 bases from J, with 13 bases between. This CDR3 is 16 amino acids long. Germline-derived CDR1 and CDR2 are SGHNT and YENEEA. In DNA form, the CDR3 reads TGTGCCAGCAGCTTAGACCTGTCGAGGGTTAACACTGAAGCTTTCTTT. It encodes CASSLDLSRVNTEAFF.

This clonotype was detected only a few times. The V and J genes are TRBV12-3 or TRBV12-4 and TRBJ2-2; TRBD1 matches 11 bases. Trimming took 5 bases from V and 7 from J; bases not matched to a gene: 6. The CDR3 totals 15 residues. The CDR3 sequence: CASSARDRGVGELFF. For the CDR3, the DNA is TGTGCCAGCAGTGCCCGGGACAGGGGGGTCGGGGAGCTGTTTTTT.